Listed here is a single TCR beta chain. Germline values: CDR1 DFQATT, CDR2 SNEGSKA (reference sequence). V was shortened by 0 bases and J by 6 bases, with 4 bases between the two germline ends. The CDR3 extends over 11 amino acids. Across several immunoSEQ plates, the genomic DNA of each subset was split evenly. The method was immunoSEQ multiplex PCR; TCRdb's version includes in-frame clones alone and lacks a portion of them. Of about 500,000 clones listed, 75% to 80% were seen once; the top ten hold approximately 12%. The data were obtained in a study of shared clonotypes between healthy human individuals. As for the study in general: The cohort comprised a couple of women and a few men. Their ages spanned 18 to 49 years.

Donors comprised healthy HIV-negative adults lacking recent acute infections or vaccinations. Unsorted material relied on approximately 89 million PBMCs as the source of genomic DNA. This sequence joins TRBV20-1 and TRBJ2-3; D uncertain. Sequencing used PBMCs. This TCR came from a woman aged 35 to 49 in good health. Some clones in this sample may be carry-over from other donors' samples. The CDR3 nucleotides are TGCAGTGCTAGAGATATGGATACGCAGTATTTT. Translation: CSARDMDTQYF.